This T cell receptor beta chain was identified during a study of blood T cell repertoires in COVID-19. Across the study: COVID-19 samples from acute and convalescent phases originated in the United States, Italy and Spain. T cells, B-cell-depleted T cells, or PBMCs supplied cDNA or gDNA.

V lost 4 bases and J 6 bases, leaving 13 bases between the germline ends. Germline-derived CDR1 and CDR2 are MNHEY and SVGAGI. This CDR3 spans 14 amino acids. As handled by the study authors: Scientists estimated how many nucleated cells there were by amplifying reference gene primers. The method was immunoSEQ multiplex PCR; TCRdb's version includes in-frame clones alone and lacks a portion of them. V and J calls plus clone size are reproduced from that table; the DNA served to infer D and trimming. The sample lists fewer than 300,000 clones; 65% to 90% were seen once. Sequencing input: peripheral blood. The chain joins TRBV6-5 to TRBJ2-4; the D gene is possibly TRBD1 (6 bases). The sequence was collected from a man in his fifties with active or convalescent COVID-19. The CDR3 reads CASSSLDSVNIQYF. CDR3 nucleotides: TGTGCCAGCAGTTCCCTGGACAGCGTAAACATTCAGTACTTC.